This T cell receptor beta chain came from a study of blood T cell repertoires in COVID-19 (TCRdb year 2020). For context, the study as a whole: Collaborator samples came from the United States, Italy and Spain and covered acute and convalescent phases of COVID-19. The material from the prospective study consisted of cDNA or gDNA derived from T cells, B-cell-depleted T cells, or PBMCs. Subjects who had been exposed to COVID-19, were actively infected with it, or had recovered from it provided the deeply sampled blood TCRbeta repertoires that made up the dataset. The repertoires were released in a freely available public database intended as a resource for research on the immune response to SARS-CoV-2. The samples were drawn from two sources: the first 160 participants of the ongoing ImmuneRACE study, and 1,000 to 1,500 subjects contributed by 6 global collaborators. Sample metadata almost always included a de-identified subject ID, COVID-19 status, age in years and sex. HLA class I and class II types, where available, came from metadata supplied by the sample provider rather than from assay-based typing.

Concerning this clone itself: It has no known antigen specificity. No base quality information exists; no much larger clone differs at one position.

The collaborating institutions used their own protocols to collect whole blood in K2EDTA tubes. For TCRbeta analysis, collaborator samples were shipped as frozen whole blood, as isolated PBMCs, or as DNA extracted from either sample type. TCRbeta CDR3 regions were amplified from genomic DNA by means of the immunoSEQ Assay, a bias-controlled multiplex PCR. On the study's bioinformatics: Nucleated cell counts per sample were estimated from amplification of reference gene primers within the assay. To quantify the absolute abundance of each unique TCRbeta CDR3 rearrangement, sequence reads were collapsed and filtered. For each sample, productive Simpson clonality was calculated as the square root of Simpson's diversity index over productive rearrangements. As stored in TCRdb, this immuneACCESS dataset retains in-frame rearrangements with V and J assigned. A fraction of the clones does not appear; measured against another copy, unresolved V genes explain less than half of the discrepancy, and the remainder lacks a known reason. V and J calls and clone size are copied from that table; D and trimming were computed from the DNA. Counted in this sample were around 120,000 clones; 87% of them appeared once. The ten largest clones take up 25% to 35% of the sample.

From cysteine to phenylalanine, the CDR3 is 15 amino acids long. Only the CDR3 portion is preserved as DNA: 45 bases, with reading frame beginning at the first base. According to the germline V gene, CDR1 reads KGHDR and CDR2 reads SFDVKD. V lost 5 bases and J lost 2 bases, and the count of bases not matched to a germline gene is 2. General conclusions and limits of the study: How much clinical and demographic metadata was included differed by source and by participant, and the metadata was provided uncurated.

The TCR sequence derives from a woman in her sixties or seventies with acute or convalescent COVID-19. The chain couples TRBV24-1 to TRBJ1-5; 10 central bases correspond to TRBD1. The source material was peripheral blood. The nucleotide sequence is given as TGTGCCACCAGTGCGACAGGGGGCGGCAATCAGCCCCAGCATTTT. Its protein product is CATSATGGGNQPQHF.